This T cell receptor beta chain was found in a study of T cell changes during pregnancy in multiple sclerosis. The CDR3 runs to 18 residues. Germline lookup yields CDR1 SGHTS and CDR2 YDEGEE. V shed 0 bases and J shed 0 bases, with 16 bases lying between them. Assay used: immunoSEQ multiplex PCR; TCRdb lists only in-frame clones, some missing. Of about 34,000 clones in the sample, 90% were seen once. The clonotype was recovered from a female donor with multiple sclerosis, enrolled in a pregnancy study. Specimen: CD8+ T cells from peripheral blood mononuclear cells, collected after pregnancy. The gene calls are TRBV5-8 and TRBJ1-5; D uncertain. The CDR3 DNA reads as TGTGCCAGCAGCTTGGATTCGGGGTTCGTGTATAGCAATCAGCCCCAGCATTTT. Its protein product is CASSLDSGFVYSNQPQHF.